These 22 T cell receptor beta chains share one sample of origin, sequenced in a study of blood T cells in healthy people across ages (dated by TCRdb to the mid-2010s). The protocol used for the library was 5' RACE. The listed sequencing device is Illumina HiSeq 2500. A second roughly 7 to 11 cycle PCR used a sample-barcoded 5' primer and a J-beta primer mix. TCRdb reprocessed the public reads (quality trimming at Q25 with fastp, clone calling with MiXCR) and kept in-frame beta chains. When rows share a CDR3 protein, they turn into one entry using the most common DNA and genes. The sample has about 1.6 million distinct CDR3 sequences on record, roughly 32% of them singletons. Of the sample, about 11% is held by the ten largest clones. The specimen sequenced was blood. The receptors stem from a woman aged 25-40 years in good health.

V and J are TRBV20-1 and TRBJ1-1, with 8 bases aligning to TRBD1. V dropped 0 bases and J dropped 7; count of bases not matched to a gene: 10. This CDR3 is 15 amino acids long. Germline CDR1 DFQATT, CDR2 SNEGSKA (reference sequence). The chain's CDR3 is CSARDPQGAEGEAFF. The CDR3 bases are TGCAGTGCTAGAGATCCCCAGGGGGCGGAGGGTGAAGCTTTCTTT.

The chain carries TRBV2 and TRBJ1-6; D not certain. The CDR3 consists of 13 residues. With 8 bases removed from V and 4 bases from J, the gap between germline ends came to 9 bases. Per the germline V gene, CDR1 is SNHLY and CDR2 is FYNNEI. The CDR3 sequence: CASAETYNSPLHF. The CDR3 DNA reads as TGTGCCAGCGCCGAGACTTATAATTCACCCCTCCACTTT.

The chain links TRBV21-1 to TRBJ2-3; TRBD2 is taken as the D call from the table, unchecked against the DNA. TRBV21-1 is labeled a pseudogene. The CDR3 is 18 residues long. DNA of the CDR3: TGTGCCAGGAGAGTTTCGGTCGCGGGGAGGGCCAAAAGAGATACGCAGTATTTT. It specifies CARRVSVAGRAKRDTQYF.

V and J are TRBV6-6 and TRBJ1-4; weak D call: TRBD1 (5 bases). Looked up from germline, CDR1 is MNHNY and CDR2 is SVGAGI (reference sequence). The CDR3 is 15 amino acids. V lost 5 bases and J 12 bases, leaving 22 bases between the germline ends. CDR3 amino acids: CASSKPPGQGGQLFF. DNA for the CDR3: TGTGCCAGCAGTAAACCCCCGGGCCAGGGAGGACAACTGTTTTTT.

The chain has TRBV4-1 and TRBJ2-3, with a possible D match to TRBD2 (7 bases). This CDR3 comprises 16 residues. V was pared by 5 bases and J by 2 bases, with 17 bases between. The germline CDR1 and CDR2 sequences are MGHRA and YSYEKL. CDR3: CASSARGRGLTDTQYF. The CDR3 DNA follows: TGCGCCAGCAGCGCCCGGGGGCGGGGGCTCACAGATACGCAGTATTTT.

V usage is TRBV6-1 and J usage is TRBJ2-1; 13 bases agree with TRBD2. Germline lookup yields CDR1 MNHNS and CDR2 SASEGT. This CDR3 region has 18 residues. The V and J ends lost 1 base and 2 bases, in that order; junction bases with no gene match: 5. CDR3 in DNA: TGTGCCAGCAGTGAAGATGGGACTAGCGGGGCGCCCTACAATGAGCAGTTCTTC. Translation gives CASSEDGTSGAPYNEQFF.

This clonotype was recorded a few times. V usage is TRBV3-1 and J usage is TRBJ1-1; D gene unclear. The CDR3 has 15 amino acids. V was trimmed by 3 bases and J by 6 bases, leaving 17 bases between them. Germline V lookup: CDR1 LGHDT, CDR2 YNNKEL (reference sequence). This chain's CDR3 is CASSQHASNNAEAFF. The CDR3 coding sequence is TGTGCCAGCAGCCAGCACGCCAGCAATAACGCTGAAGCTTTCTTT.

This clonotype has a handful of counts. This chain joins TRBV27 and TRBJ1-4; D is undetermined. The CDR3 sequence is 15 residues long. V lost 4 bases, J lost 7 bases, and 16 bases lay in between. Per the germline V gene, CDR1 is MNHEY and CDR2 is SMNVEV (reference sequence). The CDR3 loop is CASSSALNVGEKLFF. CDR3 sequence (DNA): TGTGCCAGCAGTTCCGCCCTCAATGTGGGTGAAAAACTGTTTTTT.

V and J are TRBV19 and TRBJ2-1; TRBD2 matches 11 bases. This CDR3 has 17 amino acids. Germline values: CDR1 LNHDA, CDR2 SQIVND (reference sequence). V lost 3 bases and J lost 0; bases outside the gene matches: 4. The CDR3 DNA reads as TGTGCCAGTAGTATTTCTAGCGGGAGGAGCTCCTACAATGAGCAGTTCTTC. Translation: CASSISSGRSSYNEQFF.

About this clonotype itself: This may come from a read error, since a much larger clone is one base off. The chain has TRBV12-3 or TRBV12-4 and TRBJ2-5, with unresolved D. With the DNA end fitting TRBJ2-7 better, the J assignment may be wrong. This CDR3 has 13 residues. CDR3 loop: CVSSLKVGYEQYF. For the CDR3, the DNA is TGTGTCAGCAGTTTGAAGGTAGGCTACGAGCAGTACTTC.

This clonotype was seen repeatedly, ten times or more. The rearrangement joins TRBV28 to TRBJ2-3; 10 bases are a match to TRBD2. The ends lost 2 bases at V and 2 bases at J; junction bases unmatched: 1. From germline, CDR1 is MDHEN and CDR2 SYDVKM. The CDR3 is made up of 15 amino acids. The CDR3 DNA sequence: TGTGCCAGCAGTTTACTAGCGGGGGTCACAGATACGCAGTATTTT. Its translation: CASSLLAGVTDTQYF.

This clonotype was observed a few times. This chain uses TRBV28 with TRBJ2-1, with 9 bases lining up with TRBD2. CDR1 and CDR2 (germline): MDHEN, SYDVKM. The V segment lost 6 bases and the J segment 8 bases; nucleotides outside the gene matches: 17. The CDR3 is made up of 17 amino acids. CDR3 loop: CASSQGGGGRAGDEQFF. The CDR3 bases are TGTGCCAGCAGCCAAGGGGGAGGCGGGAGGGCCGGTGATGAGCAGTTCTTC.

On this clonotype itself: It may be a read error: a sequence one base away is much more abundant. The chain combines TRBV20-1 with TRBJ2-7; the D is unclear. Germline CDR1 and CDR2: DFQATT and SNEGSKA (reference sequence). The CDR3 runs to 11 residues. Trimming removed 7 bases at V and 4 bases at J, with 11 bases between. The CDR3 here is CSESAGYEQYF. CDR3 coding DNA: TGCAGTGAGTCTGCAGGATACGAGCAGTACTTC.

Comments on this clonotype: Relative to the germline gene, one junction end is altered; a read error may explain this. This chain uses TRBV27 with TRBJ2-1; 8 bases align to TRBD1. The germline V gene encodes CDR1 MNHEY and CDR2 SMNVEV (reference sequence). The length of the CDR3 is 16 residues. CDR3 sequence: CASAGTGFGSYNGQFF. The CDR3 DNA reads TGTGCCAGCGCGGGGACAGGCTTTGGATCCTACAATGGGCAGTTCTTC.

This chain joins TRBV6-5 and TRBJ2-7; 9 bases match TRBD2. J was trimmed by 2 bases and V by 4 bases; bases with no gene match: 3. Per germline, CDR1 MNHEY and CDR2 SVGAGI. The CDR3 has 14 residues. CDR3 DNA sequence: TGTGCCAGCAGTTTAGCGGGGGCAACCTACGAGCAGTACTTC. Protein product: CASSLAGATYEQYF.

The DNA of the CDR3 is TGCAGTGTCCGGAGGAGGGGGCTCTACGAGCAGTACTTC. Residues: CSVRRRGLYEQYF. This chain connects TRBV20-1 to TRBJ2-7, with TRBD1 as a possible D gene (7 bases). Germline V CDR1 and CDR2: DFQATT, SNEGSKA (reference sequence). V was cut by 7 bases and J by 3 bases, with 16 bases left in between. The CDR3 totals 13 residues.

The J gene is TRBJ1-4, the V gene TRBV4-1; possible D gene TRBD1, 5 bases. The length of the CDR3 is 17 residues. Germline CDR1 is MGHRA and CDR2 is YSYEKL. The V and J ends lost 3 bases and 8 bases respectively, with 22 bases between them. This CDR3 is CASSHSSGGESKEKLFF. The CDR3 bases are TGCGCCAGCAGCCACTCGTCCGGGGGGGAATCGAAGGAAAAACTGTTTTTT.

The chain is built from TRBV7-2 and TRBJ1-1; a weak D match, TRBD1 (5 bases). In germline, CDR1 is SGHTA, CDR2 FQGNSA. The CDR3 consists of 13 residues. The V and J ends lost 7 bases and 2 bases respectively, with 11 bases between them. As DNA, the CDR3 is TGTGCCAGCACCCCACAGGCCAACACTGAAGCTTTCTTT. Its protein product is CASTPQANTEAFF.

The CDR3 region has the DNA TGTGCCAGCAGTGAAGCGCGTTCGGGCGGGCTGTCGCCTGGAAACACCATATATTTT. This gives the protein CASSEARSGGLSPGNTIYF. The chain is built from TRBV2 and TRBJ1-3; D ambiguous. V was trimmed by 0 bases and J by 2 bases, leaving 20 bases between them. Germline assignment: CDR1 SNHLY and CDR2 FYNNEI. The CDR3 extends over 19 amino acids.

This clonotype was found a few times. CDR3 bases: TGTGCCAGCAGCGTAGCGGGAGAAGAGACCCAGTACTTC. Translation gives CASSVAGEETQYF. V gene TRBV9 combines with J gene TRBJ2-5; possible D gene TRBD2, 6 bases. V was clipped by 0 bases and J by 3 bases, with 6 bases between them. Per germline, CDR1 SGDLS and CDR2 YYNGEE. This CDR3 is built from 13 residues.

The rearrangement joins TRBV27 to TRBJ2-5; D might be TRBD1 (6 bases). Germline CDR1 reads MNHEY; CDR2 reads SMNVEV (reference sequence). Trimming cost V 3 bases and J 2 bases, with 19 bases left between them. This CDR3 spans 17 amino acids. CDR3: CASSFRTAIEGQETQYF. The CDR3 DNA sequence: TGTGCCAGCAGTTTCCGGACAGCCATTGAGGGGCAAGAGACCCAGTACTTC.

The chain uses TRBV28 and TRBJ2-7, with no clear D. V was pared by 3 bases and J by 2 bases, with 8 bases between. Germline V lookup: CDR1 MDHEN, CDR2 SYDVKM. The CDR3 is 13 residues long. The CDR3 DNA follows: TGTGCCAGCAGTTTCCCGGTTACCTACGAGCAGTACTTC. As protein: CASSFPVTYEQYF. The full variable domain, in which reference TRBV28 and TRBJ2-7 provide the parts outside the CDR3, is DVKVTQSSRYLVKRTGEKVFLECVQDMDHENMFWYRQDPGLGLRLIYFSYDVKMKEKGDIPEGYSVSREKKERFSLILESASTNQTSMYLCASSFPVTYEQYFGPGTRLTVT.